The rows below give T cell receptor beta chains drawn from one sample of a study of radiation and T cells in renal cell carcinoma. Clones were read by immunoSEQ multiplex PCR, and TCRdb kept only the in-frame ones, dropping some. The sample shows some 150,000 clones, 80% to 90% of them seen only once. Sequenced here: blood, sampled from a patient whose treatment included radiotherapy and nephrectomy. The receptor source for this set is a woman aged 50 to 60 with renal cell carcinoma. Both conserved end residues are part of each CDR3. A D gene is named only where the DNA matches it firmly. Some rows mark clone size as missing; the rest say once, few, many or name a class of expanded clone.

TGCGCCAGCAGGTTTCAGACTACGAATGAAAAACTGTTTTTT,CASRFQTTNEKLFF,TRBJ1-4,14,TRBV5-1,few,-
TGTGCCAGCAGCTCGTATCGAAAGGGGAAGGGGGACTCTGGAAACACCATATATTTT,CASSSYRKGKGDSGNTIYF,TRBJ1-3,19,TRBV7-9,-,-
TGTGCCAACGAGTGTGACTATGGCTACACCTTC,CANECDYGYTF,TRBJ1-2,11,TRBV27,-,-
TGTGCCAGCAGTGAGGGAGAGCGGACAGCAGGGGGAGAGACCCAGTACTTC,CASSEGERTAGGETQYF,TRBJ2-5,17,TRBV25-1,-,TRBD1
TGTGCCATCAGTGAGAGGGCTGGGGCCAACGTCCTGACTTTC,CAISERAGANVLTF,TRBJ2-6,14,TRBV10-3,-,-
TGTGCCAGTAGTACAGGGATGAGGAAGCCCCAGCATTTT,CASSTGMRKPQHF,TRBJ1-5,13,TRBV19,few,-
TGTGCCAGCAGTCTGGACAGGGCGGGTTCGAATGAGCAGTTCTTC,CASSLDRAGSNEQFF,TRBJ2-1,15,TRBV2,-,TRBD1
TGCGCCAGCAGCTTGGAGGCGGGGAGCTCCTACGAGCAGTACTTC,CASSLEAGSSYEQYF,TRBJ2-7,15,TRBV5-1,-,-
TGTGCCAGCAGCTTAGGTGGGTATAGCAATCAGCCCCAGCATTTT,CASSLGGYSNQPQHF,TRBJ1-5,15,TRBV5-6,-,-
TGTGCCAGCAGCGTAGGGGTTGGGTACAATGAGCAGTTCTTC,CASSVGVGYNEQFF,TRBJ2-1,14,TRBV9,-,-
TGTGCCAGCAGCGTTAGTAGCGGGGGGGCCTCTCCGCAGTATTTT,CASSVSSGGASPQYF,TRBJ2-3,15,TRBV9,-,TRBD2
TGCGCCAGCAGCTTGTCCCAATCGGGAGAGACCCAGTACTTC,CASSLSQSGETQYF,TRBJ2-5,14,TRBV5-1,-,-
TGTGCCACCAGCAGAGATCCACAGGGGTATTCACCCCTCCACTTT,CATSRDPQGYSPLHF,TRBJ1-6,15,TRBV15,-,TRBD1
TGTGCCAGCAGCTTACATAGCAATCAGCCCCAGCATTTT,CASSLHSNQPQHF,TRBJ1-5,13,TRBV5-6,-,-
TGTGCCAGCAGCTTACGAGATCAGCCCCAGCATTTT,CASSLRDQPQHF,TRBJ1-5,12,TRBV7-2,-,-
TGTGCCAGTAGTGTACAGCTACACACAGATACGCAGTATTTT,CASSVQLHTDTQYF,TRBJ2-3,14,TRBV19,-,-
TGTGCCAGCTCCTCCTCCTACGAGCAGTACTTC,CASSSSYEQYF,TRBJ2-7,11,TRBV28,-,-
TGTGCCAGCAGCTTGCGCCTGACTTTCTCTGGAAACACCATATATTTT,CASSLRLTFSGNTIYF,TRBJ1-3,16,TRBV5-6,-,-
TGTGCCAGCAGGGGGACAGGGGGTCCTACGTTCTATAGCAATCAGCCCCAGCATTTT,CASRGTGGPTFYSNQPQHF,TRBJ1-5,19,TRBV27,once,TRBD1
TGTGCCAGCAGTCTTCAGTTGGACAGGGTTCACTTT,CASSLQLDRVHF,TRBJ1-1,12,TRBV5-5,few,TRBD1
TGTGCCAGCAGCACAAGCTCCTACGAGCAGTACTTC,CASSTSSYEQYF,TRBJ2-7,12,TRBV7-2,-,-
TGTGCCAGAAGCTTGGGGCGGGTGACGCACACTGAAGCTTTCTTT,CARSLGRVTHTEAFF,TRBJ1-1,15,TRBV5-3,-,-
TGTGCCAGTAGTACGGCGGGGTTCTCCTACGAGCAGTACTTC,CASSTAGFSYEQYF,TRBJ2-7,14,TRBV19,once,-